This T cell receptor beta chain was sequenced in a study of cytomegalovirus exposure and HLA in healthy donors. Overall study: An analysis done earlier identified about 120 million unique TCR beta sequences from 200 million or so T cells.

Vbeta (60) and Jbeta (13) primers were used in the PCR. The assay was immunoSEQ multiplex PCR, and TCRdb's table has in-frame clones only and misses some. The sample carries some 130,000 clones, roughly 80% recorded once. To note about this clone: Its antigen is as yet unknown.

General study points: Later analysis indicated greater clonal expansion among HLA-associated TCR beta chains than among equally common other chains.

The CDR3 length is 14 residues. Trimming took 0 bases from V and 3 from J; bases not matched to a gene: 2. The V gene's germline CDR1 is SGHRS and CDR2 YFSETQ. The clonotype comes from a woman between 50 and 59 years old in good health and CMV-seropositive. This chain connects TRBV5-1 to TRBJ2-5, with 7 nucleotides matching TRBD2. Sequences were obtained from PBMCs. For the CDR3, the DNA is TGCGCCAGCAGCTTGGGGGGAGGGGAAGAGACCCAGTACTTC. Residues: CASSLGGGEETQYF.